Below, one T cell receptor (beta chain) is given with its context. This entry comes from a study of cytomegalovirus exposure and HLA in healthy donors. The PCR employed 60 Vbeta primers together with 13 Jbeta primers. TCRdb keeps only in-frame clones here, not all; method: immunoSEQ multiplex PCR. The table records about 130,000 clones, more than 75% of them present only once. Germline lookup yields CDR1 MNHEY and CDR2 SMNVEV (reference sequence). The CDR3 totals 13 residues. V dropped 4 bases and J dropped 1 base, with 7 bases sitting between them. The chain employs TRBV27 and TRBJ1-1; D is unresolved. The origin of this receptor is a man aged 35 to 55 in good health and CMV-seronegative. Material: PBMCs. CDR3 DNA sequence: TGTGCCAGCAGTTCTACGTCGAACACTGAAGCTTTCTTT. This gives the protein CASSSTSNTEAFF.